The next 14 T cell receptor beta chains were all read from a single sample in a study of CD8 T cells in ankylosing spondylitis. Study findings and constraints: Characteristic of ankylosing spondylitis blood, it appeared, was a TCR beta motif comprising several highly homologous variants.

TCRdb reprocessed the 5' RACE reads via MiXCR and lists one record per CDR3 protein. The table records some 130,000 distinct CDR3 sequences, more than 15% of them present only once. These receptors have no identified antigens. The specimen sequenced was blood, either unsorted or a sorted T cell fraction (not recorded which). These TCRs come from a male donor with ankylosing spondylitis.

This clonotype was seen a few times. The CDR3 DNA reads TGTGCCACCAGTGATTTGAGGCAGCAAGAGACCCAGTACTTC. This translates into CATSDLRQQETQYF. V and J are TRBV24-1 and TRBJ2-5; no firm D call. Germline V gives CDR1 KGHDR, CDR2 SFDVKD. Trimming took 0 bases from V and 2 from J, leaving 6 bases between them. The CDR3 covers 14 residues.

This clonotype occurred many times. V gene TRBV24-1 combines with J gene TRBJ2-5; tentative D call: TRBD1 (6 bases). CDR1 is KGHDR and CDR2 is SFDVKD in the germline V gene. V was shortened by 1 base and J by 2 bases, with 13 bases between the two germline ends. There are 16 residues in the CDR3. The CDR3 reads CATSDFLQGKQETQYF. The CDR3 DNA reads as TGTGCCACCAGTGATTTTCTCCAGGGGAAGCAAGAGACCCAGTACTTC.

The gene calls are TRBV7-2 and TRBJ2-1; D gene uncertain. This CDR3 has 12 residues. Trimming removed 2 bases at V and 7 bases at J, with 6 bases between. In germline, CDR1 is SGHTA, CDR2 FQGNSA. The CDR3 spells CASSLTRNEQFF. The CDR3 nucleotides are TGTGCCAGCAGCTTAACGAGGAATGAGCAGTTCTTC.

This clonotype has only a few counts. The chain couples TRBV5-1 to TRBJ1-1; possible D gene TRBD1, 6 bases. V lost 5 bases and J 4 bases, leaving 9 bases between the germline ends. Germline assignment: CDR1 SGHRS and CDR2 YFSETQ. The CDR3 loop spans 12 amino acids. As DNA, the CDR3 is TGCGCCAGCAGGGGGGCAGGCACTGAAGCTTTCTTT. Translation: CASRGAGTEAFF.

The sample holds a few counts of this clonotype. The chain links TRBV20-1 to TRBJ2-7; 12 bases map to TRBD2. Trimming removed 6 bases from V and 3 bases from J; junction bases left unmatched: 3. The V gene's germline CDR1 is DFQATT and CDR2 SNEGSKA (reference sequence). The CDR3 totals 13 residues. This CDR3 is CSARTSGNYEQYF. CDR3 coding DNA: TGCAGTGCCAGGACTAGCGGGAACTACGAGCAGTACTTC.

The chain links TRBV20-1 to TRBJ2-7; D possibly corresponds to TRBD1 (6 bases). Per the germline V gene, CDR1 is DFQATT and CDR2 is SNEGSKA (reference sequence). Trimming took off 5 bases at V and 6 bases at J, with 8 bases between the two ends. The CDR3 is 10 amino acids. As DNA, the CDR3 is TGCAGTGCTGCAGGGGCCGAGCAGTACTTC. It codes for CSAAGAEQYF.

This chain links TRBV10-1 with TRBJ2-1; TRBD2 matches 9 bases. The V gene's germline CDR1 is WNHNN and CDR2 SYGVQD (reference sequence). The CDR3 is 15 residues long. V lost 7 bases and J lost 6; bases outside the gene matches: 10. The CDR3, as DNA: TGCGCCAGCATGGGTAGCGGGAGTAGGGGCAATGAGCAGTTCTTC. Protein sequence: CASMGSGSRGNEQFF.

The gene calls are TRBV5-1 and TRBJ1-5, with a tentative D call TRBD1 (5 bases). From germline, CDR1 is SGHRS and CDR2 YFSETQ. Deletions cut 2 bases from V and 0 bases from J, with 9 bases between. The CDR3 has 15 residues. The CDR3 DNA is TGCGCCAGCAGCTTCGGGGGACTTAGCAATCAGCCCCAGCATTTT. This encodes CASSFGGLSNQPQHF. The complete variable domain, with remaining parts taken from reference TRBV5-1 and TRBJ1-5, reads KAGVTQTPRYLIKTRGQQVTLSCSPISGHRSVSWYQQTPGQGLQFLFEYFSETQRNKGNFPGRFSGRQFSNSRSEMNVSTLELGDSALYLCASSFGGLSNQPQHFGDGTRLSIL.

This clonotype was counted only a few times. The CDR3 reads CASSQEVYGTGELFF. The CDR3 bases are TGCGCCAGCAGCCAAGAAGTCTACGGCACCGGGGAGCTGTTTTTT. This sequence joins TRBV4-3 and TRBJ2-2, with D unresolved. V was clipped by 0 bases and J by 4 bases, with 9 bases between them. Germline lookup yields CDR1 LGHNA and CDR2 YSLEER. The CDR3 sequence is 15 residues long.

A few counts support this clonotype. This chain joins TRBV6-1 and TRBJ2-1, with TRBD1 matching 8 bases. From germline, CDR1 is MNHNS and CDR2 SASEGT. V gave up 6 bases and J gave up 1 base; unmatched junction bases: 8. CDR3 length: 16 residues. CDR3 DNA: TGTGCCAGCAGGCCCGGACAGGGCGAGTCCTACAATGAGCAGTTCTTC. Residues: CASRPGQGESYNEQFF.

The chain couples TRBV29-1 to TRBJ2-1; no clear D gene. CDR1 is SQVTM, CDR2 ANQGSEA, per germline. The CDR3 sequence is 13 residues long. Trimming shortened V by 3 bases and J by 4 bases, and 10 bases separated the two germline ends. The CDR3 nucleotides read TGCAGCGTTGAGCGTGCGCCTTACAATGAGCAGTTCTTC. Its protein is CSVERAPYNEQFF.

This clonotype was observed a few times. This chain joins TRBV5-1 and TRBJ2-7, with D possibly being TRBD2 (5 bases). CDR1 SGHRS and CDR2 YFSETQ come from the germline V gene. The germline V and J ends were trimmed by 3 bases and 5 bases, with 12 bases remaining between them. The CDR3 has 13 amino acids. CDR3 nucleotide sequence: TGCGCCAGCAGCTCGACGGGGTGGGACGAGCAGTACTTC. Its protein is CASSSTGWDEQYF.

J is TRBJ2-3 and V is TRBV12-3 or TRBV12-4, with TRBD1 matching over 9 bases. The CDR3 is made up of 14 amino acids. Trimming cost V 5 bases and J 5 bases; bases outside gene matches: 5. The CDR3 is CASSPGTGRDTQYF. The CDR3 coding sequence is TGTGCCAGCAGTCCAGGGACAGGGAGAGATACGCAGTATTTT.

The sample holds a few counts of this clonotype. CDR3 coding DNA: TGTGCCAGCAGCTCGACTACCTACGAGCAGTACTTC. Amino acids: CASSSTTYEQYF. The chain joins TRBV11-3 to TRBJ2-7; D may be TRBD2 (5 bases). Trimming shortened V by 4 bases and J by 2 bases, and 6 bases separated the two germline ends. The CDR3 runs to 12 residues. Germline loops: CDR1 SGHNT, CDR2 YENEEA.